This record looks at one T cell receptor beta chain sequence and its context. This record belongs to a study of control samples from healthy donors and cancer patients. Here immunoSEQ multiplex PCR was the method, and the copy in TCRdb shows in-frame clones only, minus some. The sample has roughly 70,000 clones; 75% to 90% are singletons. Germline V gene lookup returns CDR1 LGHNA and CDR2 YNFKEQ. This CDR3 contains 14 residues. Trimming removed 1 base from V and 1 base from J, with 7 bases in between. The sequence was obtained from a man aged 45 to 65 in good health. The chain uses TRBV4-2 and TRBJ1-1, with unresolved D. The specimen sequenced was blood. The CDR3 sequence: CASSQGLRNTEAFF. CDR3 nucleotides: TGTGCCAGCAGCCAAGGGCTCCGGAACACTGAAGCTTTCTTT.